This T cell receptor (beta chain) was identified during a study of T-cell reconstitution after alpha-beta-depleted transplantation in children. Overall study findings and caveats: Reported findings indicate that, about two months after transplant, alpha-beta T cells came from several hundred expanded clones, which were derived from non-depleted graft cells. For some patients, TCRbeta diversity was high at day 60 because of recipient T cells and thymic progenitors that survived. Diversity and T-cell counts at one year after transplant derived mostly from new T cells.

Construction of the TCRbeta library involved unique molecular identifiers. TCRdb reanalysed the PCR reads using MiXCR and keeps one entry per CDR3 protein. There are approximately 500,000 distinct CDR3 sequences in the sample; more than 20% occur only once, and 36% lies in the top ten. About this clonotype: The antigen is undetermined.

This CDR3 comprises 14 residues. Trimming took 6 bases from V and 0 from J, leaving 14 bases between them. The V gene's germline CDR1 is SQVTM and CDR2 ANQGSEA. This clonotype was obtained from a boy in the first two years of life with Wiskott-Aldrich syndrome, due to receive a stem cell transplant. The sample was PBMCs, taken before TCRalphabeta/CD19-depleted stem cell transplant. V and J are TRBV29-1 and TRBJ1-1; TRBD1 might be the D (6 bases). The CDR3 loop is CSVYARTVNTEAFF. The CDR3 DNA sequence: TGCAGCGTCTACGCCCGGACAGTGAACACTGAAGCTTTCTTT. The full variable domain, in which reference TRBV29-1 and TRBJ1-1 provide the parts outside the CDR3, is SAVISQKPSRDICQRGTSLTIQCQVDSQVTMMFWYRQQPGQSLTLIATANQGSEATYESGFVIDKFPISRPNLTFSTLTVSNMSPEDSSIYLCSVYARTVNTEAFFGQGTRLTVV.